These T cell receptor beta chains were read from a single sample in a study of blood T cell repertoires in COVID-19. The method was immunoSEQ multiplex PCR; TCRdb's version includes in-frame clones alone and lacks a portion of them. The sample lists hundreds of thousands of clones, about 84% occurring once. The specimen was peripheral blood. The source of these receptors is a woman older than 75 with COVID-19, enrolled during active disease. Each CDR3 is given with its conserved first and last residue. A D gene is named only where the DNA matches it firmly. For some rows the clone size is stated as once, few or many, or as a class when expanded; others skip it.

J gene,V gene,clone size,D gene,CDR3 DNA,CDR3 protein
TRBJ2-5,TRBV6-5,NA,TRBD1,TGTGCCAGCGTCTTCAGGGGGCAAGAGACCCAGTACTTC,CASVFRGQETQYF
TRBJ1-2,TRBV19,NA,TRBD1,TGTGCCAGTAGCCCAAAAGGACAGGGGAGGTTAAACTATGGCTACACCTTC,CASSPKGQGRLNYGYTF
TRBJ2-1,TRBV28,once,NA,TGTGCCAGCAGTTTTATCGGGATGAGCTCCTACAATGAGCAGTTCTTC,CASSFIGMSSYNEQFF
TRBJ2-5,TRBV28,NA,NA,TGTGCCAGCAGCCGGCTCGGACACGCCGAGACCCAGTACTTC,CASSRLGHAETQYF
TRBJ1-4,TRBV2,NA,TRBD1,TGTGCCAGCAGTTCACAGGGGTTGGGTGAAAAACTGTTTTTT,CASSSQGLGEKLFF
TRBJ2-3,TRBV4-1,NA,TRBD2,TGCGCCAGCAGCCGGGGACTAGCAGCAGATACGCAGTATTTT,CASSRGLAADTQYF
TRBJ1-2,TRBV2,NA,NA,TGTGCCAGCAGTCCTCAGGGAATGGATGGCTACACCTTC,CASSPQGMDGYTF
TRBJ1-2,TRBV7-9,NA,NA,TGTGCCAGCAGCTCTCTGTCCGCGGGCTCTAACTATGGCTACACCTTC,CASSSLSAGSNYGYTF
TRBJ1-5,TRBV7-9,NA,NA,TGTGCCAGCAGCTTAGGCGCGTATAGCAATCAGCCCCAGCATTTT,CASSLGAYSNQPQHF
TRBJ2-2,TRBV15,once,NA,TGTGCCACCAGCAGAGGTTCGACCGGGGAGCTGTTTTTT,CATSRGSTGELFF
TRBJ2-1,TRBV7-3,NA,NA,TGTGCCAGCAGCCCAAATCGAGGTGAGCAGTTCTTC,CASSPNRGEQFF
TRBJ2-3,TRBV5-1,NA,TRBD2,TGCGCCAGCAGCTTTGGACTAGACACAGATACGCAGTATTTT,CASSFGLDTDTQYF
TRBJ2-2,TRBV9,NA,NA,TGTGCCAGCAGCGACCGACAGGAACCTTCGAACACCGGGGAGCTGTTTTTT,CASSDRQEPSNTGELFF
TRBJ1-2,TRBV6-5,NA,NA,TGTGCCAGCAGTTACTCAACAGGGTATGGCTACACCTTC,CASSYSTGYGYTF
TRBJ1-4,TRBV5-1,NA,TRBD1,TGCGCCAGCAGCTTGGCAACGACAGGGGAGAGTGAAAAACTGTTTTTT,CASSLATTGESEKLFF
TRBJ1-3,TRBV5-4,NA,TRBD1,TGTGCCAGCAGCTTACAGGGGGTGGCAGGAAACACCATATATTTT,CASSLQGVAGNTIYF
TRBJ2-3,TRBV2,NA,NA,TGTGCCAGCCAAAAAGAGAGCACAGATACGCAGTATTTT,CASQKESTDTQYF
TRBJ1-4,TRBV19,NA,NA,TGTGCCAGTTCTTACCTGGTAGCAACTAATGAAAAACTGTTTTTT,CASSYLVATNEKLFF
TRBJ1-5,TRBV19,NA,TRBD1,TGTGCCAGCGAGGACAGGGGGCGCCAGCCCCAGCATTTT,CASEDRGRQPQHF
TRBJ2-7,TRBV2,once,TRBD1,TGTGCCAGCAGTGATAGATCGACAGGGGCTACAGAGCAGTACTTC,CASSDRSTGATEQYF
TRBJ1-1,TRBV4-1,NA,NA,TGCGCCAGCAGCCAAGACAGGATCAGCGGAAACACTGAAGCTTTCTTT,CASSQDRISGNTEAFF
TRBJ2-5,TRBV28,NA,TRBD2,TGTGCCAGCAGCGCCCCGGGGGGGGGTAAAGAGACCCAGTACTTC,CASSAPGGGKETQYF
TRBJ2-1,TRBV19,NA,TRBD2,TGTGCCAGTAGTAAACCTAGCGGGGCGGCCTACAATGAGCAGTTCTTC,CASSKPSGAAYNEQFF
TRBJ2-1,TRBV7-6,NA,NA,TGTGCCAGCAGCTTCGCGACAGGCTACAATGAGCAGTTCTTC,CASSFATGYNEQFF
TRBJ2-6,TRBV10-3,once,TRBD1,TGTGCCATCAGTGCACAGGGGAATTCTGGGGCCAACGTCCTGACTTTC,CAISAQGNSGANVLTF
TRBJ2-2,TRBV5-1,NA,TRBD2,TGCGCCAGCAGCACCGCACTAGCGACCGGGGAGCTGTTTTTT,CASSTALATGELFF
TRBJ1-2,TRBV6-5,NA,NA,TGTGCCAGCAGGTATAGCGCTGGCGGTTATGGCTACACCTTC,CASRYSAGGYGYTF
TRBJ1-5,TRBV5-6,NA,NA,TGTGCCAGCAGCTCGGACAGTGCGAATCAGCCCCAGCATTTT,CASSSDSANQPQHF
TRBJ1-2,TRBV7-9,NA,NA,TGTGCCAGCAGCTTCTCGGGGGTACGCTATGGCTACACCTTC,CASSFSGVRYGYTF
TRBJ1-3,TRBV25-1,NA,NA,TGTGCCAGCAGTGAAGAATCCAGAGGAAACACCATATATTTT,CASSEESRGNTIYF
TRBJ2-3,TRBV4-1,NA,TRBD2,TGCGCCAGCAGCCAAACCCTTAATAGCGGGAGCACAGATACGCAGTATTTT,CASSQTLNSGSTDTQYF
TRBJ1-2,TRBV6-5,NA,NA,TGTGCCAGCAGTCAACAGGGTTCGGGCTACACCTTC,CASSQQGSGYTF
TRBJ2-5,TRBV5-6,NA,TRBD2,TGTGCCAGCAGCATGACTAGCGGGGGGGGATTGGAGACCCAGTACTTC,CASSMTSGGGLETQYF
TRBJ2-3,TRBV27,NA,TRBD2,TGTGCCAGCAGTTTGCTGGGACTAGCGGGGGGGTCAGATACGCAGTATTTT,CASSLLGLAGGSDTQYF
TRBJ2-2,TRBV3-1/TRBV3-2,NA,TRBD2,TGTGCCAGCAGCCAGAAAGCGGGGGGCTCCGGGGAGCTGTTTTTT,CASSQKAGGSGELFF
TRBJ2-1,TRBV7-9,once,NA,TGTGCCAGCAGCTTATCCCTATTATACAATGAGCAGTTCTTC,CASSLSLLYNEQFF
TRBJ2-7,TRBV9,NA,NA,TGTGCCAGCAGCCCCCGAGGTAGTGAGGGGGCCTACGAGCAGTACTTC,CASSPRGSEGAYEQYF
TRBJ2-1,TRBV7-2,NA,NA,TGTGCCAGCAGCTTGGCCGGGATCTCCTACAATGAGCAGTTCTTC,CASSLAGISYNEQFF
TRBJ2-5,TRBV14,NA,TRBD2,TGTGCCAGCAGCCCCCCATCAGCGGGGGCCGTCCGGTCAGAGACCCAGTACTTC,CASSPPSAGAVRSETQYF
TRBJ1-2,TRBV19,NA,TRBD1,TGTGCCAGTACCCCAGGGGGCAGGGGGCGAAACTATGGCTACACCTTC,CASTPGGRGRNYGYTF
TRBJ2-2,TRBV5-5,NA,NA,TGTGCCAGCAGCTTGGCCCCGACTAGTCGACCCGGGGAGCCGTTTTTT,CASSLAPTSRPGEPFF